The TCR beta chain described here comes from a study of T cell responses to AZD1222 COVID-19 vaccine. General study results and limits: Donors were largely white British and mainly female; clonal diversity was possibly underestimated. Among vaccine-associated CD4 TCRs, coverage spanned spike, with dominance at 160-218 and 743-854. Scientists sampled the repertoires only once the peak T cell response had passed.

As concerns this clone: Its antigen is currently unknown.

This CDR3 has 16 residues. From germline, CDR1 is SGHNT and CDR2 YYREEE (reference sequence). Trimming cost V 0 bases and J 0 bases, with 12 bases left between them. TCRdb's copy holds only in-frame clones and misses some; the assay was immunoSEQ multiplex PCR. This table has about 120,000 clones, roughly 92% appearing once. This sequence joins TRBV5-4 and TRBJ1-1, with D uncertain. The receptor was derived from an adult who received the AZD1222 COVID-19 vaccine. The specimen was peripheral blood, collected 28 days after the second AZD1222 dose. The CDR3 coding sequence is TGTGCCAGCAGCTTGGCCGAACGGGGAATGAACACTGAAGCTTTCTTT. This gives the protein CASSLAERGMNTEAFF.